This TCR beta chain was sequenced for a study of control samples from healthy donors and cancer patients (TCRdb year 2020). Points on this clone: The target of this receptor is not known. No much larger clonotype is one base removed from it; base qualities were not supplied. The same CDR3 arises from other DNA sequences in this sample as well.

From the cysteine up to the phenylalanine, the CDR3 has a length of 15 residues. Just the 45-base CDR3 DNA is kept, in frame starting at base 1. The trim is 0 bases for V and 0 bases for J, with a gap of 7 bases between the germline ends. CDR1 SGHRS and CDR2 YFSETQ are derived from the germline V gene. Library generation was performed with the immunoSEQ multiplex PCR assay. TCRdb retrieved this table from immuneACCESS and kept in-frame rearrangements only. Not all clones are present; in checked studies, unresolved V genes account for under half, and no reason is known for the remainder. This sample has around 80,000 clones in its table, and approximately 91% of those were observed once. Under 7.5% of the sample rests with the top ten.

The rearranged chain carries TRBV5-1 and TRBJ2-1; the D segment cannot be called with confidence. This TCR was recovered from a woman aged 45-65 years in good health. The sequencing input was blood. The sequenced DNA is TGCGCCAGCAGCTTGGCGGGTAGCTCCTACAATGAGCAGTTCTTC. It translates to CASSLAGSSYNEQFF.